One sample yielded the 9 T cell receptor beta chains listed below, sequenced in a study of blood T cell repertoires in COVID-19. Assay: immunoSEQ multiplex PCR; the TCRdb copy retains only in-frame clones and omits some. The table lists under 200,000 clones, around 84% of them singletons, with roughly 7.3% in the top ten. The sequenced sample consisted of PBMCs or T cells enriched from blood (not recorded which). Every receptor here comes from a woman aged 50 to 60 who had recovered from COVID-19.

This chain links TRBV27 with TRBJ2-3, with D tentatively TRBD1 (6 bases). From germline, CDR1 is MNHEY and CDR2 SMNVEV (reference sequence). This CDR3 is 14 amino acids long. V lost 3 bases to trimming and J lost 2 bases, with 9 bases between them. DNA for the CDR3: TGTGCCAGCAGTTTGGACAGATCCACAGATACGCAGTATTTT. Its protein product is CASSLDRSTDTQYF.

J is TRBJ2-4 and V is TRBV7-6, with 7 bases that match TRBD1. Per germline, CDR1 SGHVS and CDR2 FNYEAQ. V shed 5 bases, J shed 0 bases, and the junction held 4 bases outside the gene matches. This CDR3 is 15 amino acids long. The CDR3 here is CASSPGGGAKNIQYF. The DNA for the CDR3 is TGTGCCAGCAGCCCAGGGGGTGGAGCCAAAAACATTCAGTACTTC.

This clone has only a few counts. V gene TRBV5-6 combines with J gene TRBJ1-2; D is ambiguous. The CDR3 contains 15 residues. Germline CDR1 SGHDT, CDR2 YYEEEE. V shed 1 base and J shed 2 bases, with 12 bases lying between them. The CDR3 sequence is CASSLWEVGNYGYTF. As DNA, the CDR3 is TGTGCCAGCAGCTTGTGGGAGGTTGGGAACTATGGCTACACCTTC.

The chain links TRBV6-6 to TRBJ1-2; the match to TRBD1 covers 7 bases. The J segment lost 7 bases and the V segment lost 5 bases, leaving 16 bases of the junction unmatched. The CDR3 runs to 16 residues. The germline V gene encodes CDR1 MNHNY and CDR2 SVGAGI (reference sequence). In DNA, the CDR3 is TGTGCCAGCAGTCGAACAAGAGACAGGGCGAGCTCTGGCTACACCTTC. Amino acid sequence: CASSRTRDRASSGYTF.

The gene calls are TRBV7-3 and TRBJ2-3; perhaps TRBD2 as D (6 bases). V was pared by 4 bases and J by 6 bases, with 11 bases between. There are 13 residues in the CDR3. The germline gives CDR1 SGHTA, CDR2 FQGTGA. In DNA form, the CDR3 reads TGTGCCAGCAGCTCCGGCGGGGTTGATACGCAGTATTTT. Protein sequence: CASSSGGVDTQYF.

In its sample, this clone was seen a few times. The CDR3 reads CASRTKGEGDTEAFF. CDR3 bases: TGTGCCAGCAGAACTAAGGGGGAGGGGGACACTGAAGCTTTCTTT. The gene calls are TRBV5-4 and TRBJ1-1, with D perhaps matching TRBD1 (6 bases). From germline, CDR1 is SGHNT and CDR2 YYREEE (reference sequence). V lost 5 bases to trimming and J lost 3 bases, with 17 bases between them. The CDR3 is 15 residues long. The variable domain in full, with the rest retrieved from reference TRBV5-4 and TRBJ1-1, is ETGVTQSPTHLIKTRGQQVTLRCSSQSGHNTVSWYQQALGQGPQFIFQYYREEENGRGNFPPRFSGLQFPNYSSELNVNALELDDSALYLCASRTKGEGDTEAFFGQGTRLTVV.

This chain connects TRBV7-6 to TRBJ2-7; D unclear. Trimming cost V 4 bases and J 6 bases, with 13 bases left between them. Germline loops: CDR1 SGHVS, CDR2 FNYEAQ. CDR3 length: 13 amino acids. CDR3 loop: CASSSAVYPEQYF. Here the CDR3 DNA reads TGTGCCAGCAGCTCCGCCGTCTACCCCGAGCAGTACTTC.

The chain uses TRBV25-1 and TRBJ1-2; unclear D gene. The CDR3 totals 14 residues. The V end was cut by 2 bases, the J end by 5 bases, with 12 bases between. CDR1 is MGHDK and CDR2 is SYGVNS in the germline V gene. CDR3 nucleotides: TGTGCCAGCAGTGAAGGAGGGAAGCGGTATGGCTACACCTTC. This encodes CASSEGGKRYGYTF.

Only one count was recorded for this clone. The V call is TRBV7-2, the J call TRBJ2-1; 10 bases line up with TRBD2. The V gene's germline CDR1 is SGHTA and CDR2 FQGNSA. The CDR3 loop spans 16 amino acids. Germline trimming cut 5 bases from V and 1 base from J; bases unmatched to any gene: 5. Here the CDR3 reads CASSRTSGTSYNEQFF. In nucleotides, the CDR3 is TGTGCCAGCAGCCGGACTAGCGGTACTTCCTACAATGAGCAGTTCTTC.